The 32 T cell receptor beta chains presented below share a single source sample, sequenced in a study of STAT5B mutations in CD4+ large granular lymphocyte leukemia. Assay: immunoSEQ multiplex PCR; the TCRdb copy retains only in-frame clones and omits some. The sample has about 38,000 clones, around 80% seen once; the top ten hold around 0.57%. Sequenced input: CD4+ T cells from blood buffy coats. Receptors were obtained from a human donor in good health.

The chain carries TRBV6-5 and TRBJ1-1, with D unclear. The V end lost 0 bases, the J end lost 0 bases, and 8 bases lay between the germline ends. The CDR3 totals 15 residues. Germline assignment: CDR1 MNHEY and CDR2 SVGAGI. In DNA form, the CDR3 reads TGTGCCAGCAGTTACTCGAGCGGAGTGAACACTGAAGCTTTCTTT. Protein: CASSYSSGVNTEAFF.

The table lists this clone with a count of one. The chain combines TRBV6-5 with TRBJ2-7; a weak D match, TRBD1 (6 bases). The CDR3 extends over 14 amino acids. In germline, CDR1 is MNHEY, CDR2 SVGAGI. Trimming shortened V by 6 bases and J by 0 bases, and 12 bases separated the two germline ends. CDR3 region: CASRSGTSSYEQYF. For the CDR3, the DNA is TGTGCCAGCAGGTCCGGGACAAGCTCCTACGAGCAGTACTTC.

This clone was observed a handful of times. The gene calls are TRBV2 and TRBJ2-2; no clear D. Germline V CDR1 and CDR2: SNHLY, FYNNEI. V lost 7 bases and J 0 bases, leaving 6 bases between the germline ends. This CDR3 contains 13 residues. The CDR3 region has the DNA TGTGCCAGCAAGCAGACGAACACCGGGGAGCTGTTTTTT. Amino acid sequence: CASKQTNTGELFF.

This chain uses TRBV5-4 with TRBJ2-3, with no clear D. There are 14 residues in the CDR3. Germline-derived CDR1 and CDR2 are SGHNT and YYREEE (reference sequence). The V and J ends lost 2 bases and 1 base respectively, with 8 bases between them. The CDR3 bases are TGTGCCAGCAGCTTCCGTCAGGGCACAGATACGCAGTATTTT. Its translation is CASSFRQGTDTQYF. The whole variable domain, filled in from reference TRBV5-4 and TRBJ2-3, reads ETGVTQSPTHLIKTRGQQVTLRCSSQSGHNTVSWYQQALGQGPQFIFQYYREEENGRGNFPPRFSGLQFPNYSSELNVNALELDDSALYLCASSFRQGTDTQYFGPGTRLTVL.

V usage is TRBV7-3 and J usage is TRBJ2-1; D tentatively fits TRBD1 or TRBD2 (5 bases each). CDR1 is SGHTA, CDR2 FQGTGA, per germline. The CDR3 is 12 residues long. V gave up 2 bases and J gave up 13 bases, with 12 bases separating them. The CDR3 bases are TGTGCCAGCAGCTTAGGACTGGGGGATCAGTTCTTC. It specifies CASSLGLGDQFF.

This chain uses TRBV7-3 with TRBJ2-5; either TRBD1 or TRBD2 may supply D (5 bases each). This CDR3 is 14 amino acids long. Germline V gene data show CDR1 as SGHTA and CDR2 as FQGTGA. The V end was cut by 5 bases, the J end by 10 bases, with 20 bases between. The CDR3 sequence: CASSLGTGQTGQYF. CDR3 in DNA: TGTGCCAGCAGCCTCGGGACGGGCCAAACCGGCCAGTACTTC.

The CDR3 reads CASKDPAGYNEQFF. The CDR3 DNA reads as TGTGCCAGCAAGGACCCGGCGGGATACAATGAGCAGTTCTTC. The chain combines TRBV2 with TRBJ2-1; the D gene is possibly TRBD2 (6 bases). This CDR3 spans 14 amino acids. Germline assignment: CDR1 SNHLY and CDR2 FYNNEI. The V end was cut by 7 bases, the J end by 4 bases, with 14 bases between.

V gene TRBV5-1 combines with J gene TRBJ2-5; maybe TRBD1 (6 bases). The V end lost 0 bases, the J end lost 6 bases, and 12 bases lay between the germline ends. There are 14 residues in the CDR3. In germline, CDR1 is SGHRS, CDR2 YFSETQ. In nucleotides, the CDR3 is TGCGCCAGCAGCTTGGATCAGGGGTTGAAGACCCAGTACTTC. Amino acid sequence: CASSLDQGLKTQYF.

V gene TRBV7-2 combines with J gene TRBJ1-4, with D hard to call. Trimming removed 5 bases at V and 7 bases at J, with 11 bases between. The germline CDR1 and CDR2 sequences are SGHTA and FQGNSA. The CDR3 is made up of 13 amino acids. The CDR3 loop is CASSAPYREKLFF. CDR3 nucleotides: TGTGCCAGCAGCGCCCCTTACCGTGAAAAACTGTTTTTT.

The chain employs TRBV7-8 and TRBJ2-4; no definite D call. Germline V gene data show CDR1 as SGHVS and CDR2 as FQNEAQ. CDR3 length: 16 amino acids. V lost 5 bases, J lost 0 bases, and 14 bases lay in between. CDR3 sequence: CASSPILHVAKNIQYF. CDR3 coding DNA: TGTGCCAGCAGCCCTATCCTCCATGTAGCCAAAAACATTCAGTACTTC.

The rearrangement uses TRBV7-2 and TRBJ2-7; D might be TRBD2 (6 bases). The CDR3 spans 15 residues. V gave up 4 bases and J gave up 5 bases, with 18 bases separating them. Germline CDR1 and CDR2: SGHTA and FQGNSA. CDR3 sequence: CASSSGTPQYNEQYF. The CDR3 DNA follows: TGTGCCAGCAGCTCCGGGACTCCTCAGTACAACGAGCAGTACTTC.

This chain links TRBV10-3 with TRBJ2-5; 11 nucleotides match TRBD2. V was clipped by 7 bases and J by 2 bases; unmatched bases: 3. The CDR3 length is 14 residues. Germline CDR1 and CDR2: ENHRY and SYGVKD. The CDR3 DNA sequence: TGTGCCATCAACCCTAGCGGGAGGCAAGAGACCCAGTACTTC. Translated, it gives CAINPSGRQETQYF.

The V call is TRBV9, the J call TRBJ2-7, with TRBD1 as a possible D gene (6 bases). Germline V gene sequence: CDR1 SGDLS, CDR2 YYNGEE. This CDR3 has 14 residues. Trimming removed 1 base at V and 0 bases at J, with 8 bases between. Here the CDR3 reads CASSVTGSSYEQYF. The CDR3 coding sequence is TGTGCCAGCAGCGTAACAGGGAGCTCCTACGAGCAGTACTTC.

The J gene is TRBJ2-5, the V gene TRBV7-2; a possible D gene is TRBD1 (5 bases). CDR3 length: 15 residues. V shed 6 bases and J shed 2 bases, with 16 bases lying between them. Germline loops: CDR1 SGHTA, CDR2 FQGNSA. CDR3 sequence reads: CASSIQVGLQETQYF. CDR3 DNA sequence: TGTGCCAGCAGTATACAAGTGGGGCTTCAAGAGACCCAGTACTTC.

The chain recombines TRBV11-2 with TRBJ2-1; 8 bases are a match to TRBD2. CDR1 and CDR2 (germline): SGHAT, FQNNGV. This CDR3 region has 16 residues. Unmatched junction bases numbered 11, after V lost 5 bases and J lost 5 bases. CDR3 sequence (DNA): TGTGCCAGCAGCGAAATGCCGGGACTAGGCCACAATGAGCAGTTCTTC. This gives the protein CASSEMPGLGHNEQFF.

The J gene is TRBJ2-2, the V gene TRBV27, with D possibly being TRBD1 (7 bases). The V end was cut by 3 bases, the J end by 4 bases, with 12 bases between. This CDR3 spans 15 amino acids. Germline V CDR1 and CDR2: MNHEY, SMNVEV (reference sequence). The DNA of the CDR3 is TGTGCCAGCAGTTTTCGACAGGGAGGCACCGGGGAGCTGTTTTTT. Translated, it gives CASSFRQGGTGELFF.

This rearrangement joins TRBV2 to TRBJ1-5; a possible D gene is TRBD1 (5 bases). This CDR3 contains 13 residues. Germline V gives CDR1 SNHLY, CDR2 FYNNEI. The V gene lost 5 bases and the J gene lost 5 bases, with 10 bases spanning the gap. Here the CDR3 DNA reads TGTGCCAGCAGTAACCAGGGTGATCAGCCCCAGCATTTT. It encodes CASSNQGDQPQHF.

This clone was observed once. This rearrangement joins TRBV5-1 to TRBJ2-7, with 7 bases aligning to TRBD2. This CDR3 contains 15 residues. J gave up 3 bases and V 0 bases, and 6 bases lay outside the gene matches. CDR1 SGHRS and CDR2 YFSETQ come from the germline V gene. The CDR3 DNA reads TGCGCCAGCAGCTTGGCACTAGCGAATATCTACGAGCAGTACTTC. Protein: CASSLALANIYEQYF.

This chain links TRBV18 with TRBJ2-5, with 15 bases fitting TRBD2. Per germline, CDR1 KGHSH and CDR2 LQKENI. Trimming cost V 3 bases and J 0 bases; bases outside gene matches: 8. The CDR3 spans 19 residues. The CDR3 DNA sequence: TGTGCCAGCTCACCCCTCCGGGGGACTAGCGGGAGGTACCAAGAGACCCAGTACTTC. Translation gives CASSPLRGTSGRYQETQYF.

V usage is TRBV5-1 and J usage is TRBJ2-6; no clear D gene. Germline CDR1 reads SGHRS; CDR2 reads YFSETQ. V gave up 5 bases and J gave up 4 bases, with 10 bases separating them. The CDR3 loop spans 14 amino acids. This chain's CDR3 is CASRYSPGANVLTF. For the CDR3, the DNA is TGCGCCAGCAGGTATTCCCCAGGGGCCAACGTCCTGACTTTC.

This sequence joins TRBV5-4 and TRBJ2-2; 10 nucleotides align to TRBD1. V shed 4 bases and J 6 bases; nucleotides not matched to a gene: 3. Germline V gives CDR1 SGHNT, CDR2 YYREEE (reference sequence). The CDR3 loop spans 14 amino acids. CDR3 coding DNA: TGTGCCAGCAGCAGGGACAGGGGTTCCGGGGAGCTGTTTTTT. Amino acid sequence: CASSRDRGSGELFF.

The chain combines TRBV7-6 with TRBJ2-5; 13 bases match TRBD2. The CDR3 totals 16 residues. The J segment lost 5 bases and the V segment lost 1 base, leaving 4 bases of the junction unmatched. CDR1 is SGHVS, CDR2 FNYEAQ, per germline. The CDR3 here is CASSLGGLAGSETQYF. CDR3 bases: TGTGCCAGCAGCTTAGGGGGACTAGCGGGGAGTGAGACCCAGTACTTC.

V and J are TRBV5-1 and TRBJ2-3; 14 nucleotides agree with TRBD2. CDR1 is SGHRS, CDR2 YFSETQ, per germline. The CDR3 runs 14 residues. With V trimmed by 4 bases and J by 11 bases, 6 bases remained unmatched. The CDR3 DNA reads TGCGCCAGCAGCATAGGGACTAGCGGGGGAATGCAGTATTTT. This gives the protein CASSIGTSGGMQYF.

The J gene is TRBJ1-4, the V gene TRBV7-9, with TRBD1 identical over 9 bases. Germline trimming cut 5 bases from V and 9 bases from J; bases unmatched to any gene: 4. The germline gives CDR1 SEHNR, CDR2 FQNEAQ (reference sequence). The CDR3 extends over 13 amino acids. CDR3 sequence: CASSPGTGQKLFF. The CDR3 DNA is TGTGCCAGCAGCCCCGGGACAGGGCAAAAACTGTTTTTT.

The chain uses TRBV6-1 and TRBJ2-7, with 7 bases that match TRBD1. J was trimmed by 6 bases and V by 5 bases; bases with no gene match: 4. Germline loops: CDR1 MNHNS, CDR2 SASEGT. The CDR3 consists of 12 residues. The CDR3 DNA follows: TGTGCCAGCAGTACCAGGGGGATCGAGCAGTACTTC. It is translated as CASSTRGIEQYF.

This clone was seen a handful of times. The V call is TRBV18, the J call TRBJ1-1; TRBD1 matches at 8 bases. Germline CDR1 and CDR2: KGHSH and LQKENI. The ends lost 6 bases at V and 4 bases at J; junction bases unmatched: 7. The CDR3 is 14 residues long. The DNA for the CDR3 is TGTGCCAGCTCTTATCAGGGGGCGCGCACTGAAGCTTTCTTT. Its translation is CASSYQGARTEAFF.

The V call is TRBV5-1, the J call TRBJ1-3; unclear D gene. In germline, CDR1 is SGHRS, CDR2 YFSETQ. The CDR3 is 14 amino acids. Trimming pared 0 bases from V and 0 bases from J, leaving 4 bases between. The CDR3 nucleotides are TGCGCCAGCAGCTTGGGACCCTCTGGAAACACCATATATTTT. It codes for CASSLGPSGNTIYF.

The rearrangement uses TRBV5-1 and TRBJ2-5; tentative D call: TRBD2 (6 bases). The CDR3 spans 14 residues. Trimming pared 5 bases from V and 0 bases from J, leaving 11 bases between. From germline, CDR1 is SGHRS and CDR2 YFSETQ. The CDR3 reads CASRGGAHQETQYF. CDR3 coding DNA: TGCGCCAGCAGAGGAGGGGCGCACCAAGAGACCCAGTACTTC. Full variable domain (missing parts from reference TRBV5-1 and TRBJ2-5): KAGVTQTPRYLIKTRGQQVTLSCSPISGHRSVSWYQQTPGQGLQFLFEYFSETQRNKGNFPGRFSGRQFSNSRSEMNVSTLELGDSALYLCASRGGAHQETQYFGPGTRLLVL.

This chain links TRBV6-5 with TRBJ2-7, with D uncertain. CDR3 length: 14 amino acids. Deletions cut 4 bases from V and 3 bases from J, with 13 bases between. Germline V gene sequence: CDR1 MNHEY, CDR2 SVGAGI. CDR3 bases: TGTGCCAGCAGTTCCTTTGGGCCGGACTACGAGCAGTACTTC. Translating it yields CASSSFGPDYEQYF.

V and J are TRBV7-8 and TRBJ1-3, with unresolved D. Looked up from germline, CDR1 is SGHVS and CDR2 is FQNEAQ. Between the trimmed V and J ends, which lost 3 bases and 0 bases, there was a span of 12 bases. The CDR3 has 16 residues. The CDR3 sequence is CASSFGSALSGNTIYF. The DNA for the CDR3 is TGTGCCAGCAGCTTTGGCAGTGCGCTCTCTGGAAACACCATATATTTT.

V gene TRBV6-4 combines with J gene TRBJ2-6; D perhaps matches TRBD1 (5 bases). The germline V gene has CDR1 MRHNA and CDR2 SNTAGT. V lost 6 bases to trimming and J lost 4 bases, with 10 bases between them. CDR3 length: 14 residues. The CDR3 is CASSQQEGANVLTF. The CDR3 DNA follows: TGTGCCAGCAGCCAACAGGAGGGGGCCAACGTCCTGACTTTC.

This chain links TRBV2 with TRBJ2-1; a possible D gene is TRBD2 (6 bases). CDR1 and CDR2 (germline): SNHLY, FYNNEI. Trimming removed 5 bases at V and 5 bases at J, with 10 bases between. This CDR3 is built from 13 residues. The CDR3 is CASSRLDHNEQFF. The CDR3 nucleotides read TGTGCCAGCAGTCGACTAGATCACAATGAGCAGTTCTTC.